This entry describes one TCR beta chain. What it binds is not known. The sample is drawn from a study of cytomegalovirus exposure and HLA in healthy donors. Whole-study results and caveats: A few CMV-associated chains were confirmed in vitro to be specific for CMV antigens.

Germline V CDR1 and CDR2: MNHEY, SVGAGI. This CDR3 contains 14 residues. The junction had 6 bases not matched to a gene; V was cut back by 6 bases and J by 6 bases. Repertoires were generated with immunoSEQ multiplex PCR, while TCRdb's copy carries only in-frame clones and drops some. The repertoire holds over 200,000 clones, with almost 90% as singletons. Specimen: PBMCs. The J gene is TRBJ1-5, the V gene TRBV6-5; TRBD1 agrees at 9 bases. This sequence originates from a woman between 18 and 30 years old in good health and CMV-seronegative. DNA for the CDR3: TGTGCCAGCAGCCCCGGGACAGGGTTTCAGCCCCAGCATTTT. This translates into CASSPGTGFQPQHF.